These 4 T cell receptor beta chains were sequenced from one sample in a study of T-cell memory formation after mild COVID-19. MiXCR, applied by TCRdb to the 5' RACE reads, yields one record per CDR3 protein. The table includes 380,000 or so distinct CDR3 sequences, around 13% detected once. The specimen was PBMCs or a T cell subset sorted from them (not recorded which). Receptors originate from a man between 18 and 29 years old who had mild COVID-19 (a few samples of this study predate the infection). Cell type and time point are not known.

The CDR3 region has the DNA TGCGCCAGCAGCTGGGGACTGGGACATCGGTTGGACGAGCAGTACTTC. Residues: CASSWGLGHRLDEQYF. The chain couples TRBV5-1 to TRBJ2-7; D tentatively reads TRBD1 or TRBD2 (6 bases each). Trimming pared 3 bases from V and 5 bases from J, leaving 21 bases between. Germline V gene data show CDR1 as SGHRS and CDR2 as YFSETQ. The CDR3 runs to 16 residues. The full variable domain, with the rest looked up from reference TRBV5-1 and TRBJ2-7, is KAGVTQTPRYLIKTRGQQVTLSCSPISGHRSVSWYQQTPGQGLQFLFEYFSETQRNKGNFPGRFSGRQFSNSRSEMNVSTLELGDSALYLCASSWGLGHRLDEQYFGPGTRLTVT.

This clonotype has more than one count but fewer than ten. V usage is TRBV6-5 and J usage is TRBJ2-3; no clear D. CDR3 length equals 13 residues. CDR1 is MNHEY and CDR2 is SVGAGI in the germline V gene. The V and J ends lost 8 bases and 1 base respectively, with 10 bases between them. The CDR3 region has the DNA TGTGCCAGCCACCTTAAAGGCACAGATACGCAGTATTTT. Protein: CASHLKGTDTQYF.

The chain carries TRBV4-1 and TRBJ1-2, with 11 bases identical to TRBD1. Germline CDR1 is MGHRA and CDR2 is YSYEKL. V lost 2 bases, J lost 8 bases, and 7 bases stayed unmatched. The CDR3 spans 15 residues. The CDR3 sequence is CASSQPGQGARGYTF. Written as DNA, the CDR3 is TGCGCCAGCAGCCAACCTGGACAGGGGGCGCGGGGCTACACCTTC.

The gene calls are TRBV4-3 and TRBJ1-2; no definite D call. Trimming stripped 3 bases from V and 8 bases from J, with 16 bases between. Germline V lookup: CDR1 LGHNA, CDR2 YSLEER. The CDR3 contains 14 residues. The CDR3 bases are TGCGCCAGCAGCCAGGGCTCGATAGGCCGGGGCTACACCTTC. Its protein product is CASSQGSIGRGYTF.